The 10 T cell receptor gamma chains presented below share a single source sample, sequenced in a study of Vδ1+ human thymocytes. What these receptors recognize is not known. The template was reverse-transcribed extracted RNA. CDR3 amplicons came from multiplex PCR with pooled V-gene forward and constant-region reverse primers. TCRdb used CATT to re-call clones from the multiplex PCR reads. The sample contains some 22,000 gamma-chain clones, about 13% of which appear only once. Study findings and constraints: Thymic TRG and TRD repertoires appeared highly polyclonal.

The source material was Vdelta1+ gamma-delta thymocytes from the thymus. The subset: FACS-sorted CD3+ TCRalphabeta- TCRVdelta1+ TCRVdelta2- thymocytes. All receptors derive from a child younger than two who had congenital heart surgery.

The chain is built from TRGV3 and TRGJ1 or TRGJ2. Germline V lookup: CDR1 VTNTFY, CDR2 YDVSTARD (reference sequence). This CDR3 contains 13 residues. V gave up 4 bases and J gave up 5 bases; unmatched junction bases: 8. The DNA for the CDR3 is TGTGCCACCTGGGAGACTCTAGATTATAAGAAACTCTTT. Translating it yields CATWETLDYKKLF.

This clone was observed a handful of times. V is TRGV5 and J is TRGJ1 or TRGJ2. The CDR3 spans 13 residues. The trim removed 1 base at V and 4 bases at J, leaving 4 bases unmatched. CDR1 is VINAFY and CDR2 is YDVSNSKD in the germline V gene. The CDR3 loop reads CATWDRHYYKKLF. The CDR3 region has the DNA TGTGCCACCTGGGACAGACACTATTATAAGAAACTCTTT.

This clone was seen only a few times. This chain connects TRGV3 to TRGJ1 or TRGJ2. With 3 bases clipped from V and 8 bases from J, the junction kept 4 bases outside the gene matches. This CDR3 is 11 amino acids long. The V gene's germline CDR1 is VTNTFY and CDR2 YDVSTARD (reference sequence). The CDR3 coding sequence is TGTGCCACCTGGGACCACGATAAGAAACTCTTT. Translated, it gives CATWDHDKKLF.

The chain employs TRGV9 and TRGJ1 or TRGJ2. This CDR3 has 14 residues. Germline V lookup: CDR1 GITISATS, CDR2 ISYDGTV (reference sequence). Trimming at V came to 1 base and at J to 3 bases, leaving 6 bases not matched to a gene. The CDR3 spells CALWEVYSYYKKLF. The DNA of the CDR3 is TGTGCCTTGTGGGAGGTCTACTCTTATTATAAGAAACTCTTT.

This chain links TRGV8 with TRGJP1. Per germline, CDR1 VENAVY and CDR2 YDSYNSRV. V trimming: 6 bases; J trimming: 5 bases; junction bases outside the gene matches: 9. CDR3 length: 14 residues. CDR3 coding DNA: TGTGCCACCTGGCACTTCCCGACTGGTTGGTTCAAGATATTT. It encodes CATWHFPTGWFKIF.

The genes are TRGV4 and TRGJ1 or TRGJ2. The J segment lost 13 bases and the V segment lost 1 base, leaving 7 bases of the junction unmatched. The CDR3 covers 11 residues. Germline values: CDR1 EGSTGY, CDR2 YDSYTSSV. The CDR3 DNA reads as TGTGCCACCTGGGATGGTTTAGACAAACTCTTT. Translated: CATWDGLDKLF.

The chain carries TRGV9 and TRGJ1 or TRGJ2. CDR1 and CDR2 from the germline V gene are GITISATS and ISYDGTV (reference sequence). CDR3 length: 12 residues. The J segment lost 5 bases and the V segment lost 4 bases, leaving 5 bases of the junction unmatched. This CDR3 reads CALWDVNYKKLF. The CDR3 nucleotides read TGTGCCTTGTGGGACGTCAATTATAAGAAACTCTTT.

V gene TRGV9 combines with J gene TRGJ1 or TRGJ2. This CDR3 comprises 14 residues. Losses at the gene ends were 0 bases for V and 6 bases for J; bases not matched to a gene: 8. CDR1 and CDR2 (germline): GITISATS, ISYDGTV (reference sequence). In nucleotides, the CDR3 is TGTGCCTTGTGGGAGGTGCGATTGTTTTATAAGAAACTCTTT. This encodes CALWEVRLFYKKLF.

This chain connects TRGV5 to TRGJ1 or TRGJ2. Germline loops: CDR1 VINAFY, CDR2 YDVSNSKD. V gave up 1 base and J gave up 2 bases; unmatched junction bases: 5. There are 14 residues in the CDR3. This CDR3 is CATWDRGDYYKKLF. The CDR3 DNA reads TGTGCCACCTGGGACAGAGGAGATTATTATAAGAAACTCTTT.

This chain links TRGV4 with TRGJ1 or TRGJ2. The junction had 13 bases not matched to a gene; V was cut back by 6 bases and J by 5 bases. Germline loops: CDR1 EGSTGY, CDR2 YDSYTSSV. The CDR3 runs 14 residues. CDR3 nucleotides: TGTGCCACCTGGAATGAAAATTCCAATTATAAGAAACTCTTT. This translates into CATWNENSNYKKLF.